Listed below are T cell receptor beta chains from one sample, sequenced in a study of tumor and adjacent non-tumor tissue in lung cancer. Via MiXCR, TCRdb re-called the multiplex PCR reads, giving one row per CDR3 protein. Seen here are 77,000 or so distinct CDR3 sequences, roughly 73% observed once, and the top ten hold approximately 12%. Source material: lung tumor tissue. These receptors came from a woman aged 45-65 years with non-small cell lung cancer. CDR3s include the opening cysteine and the closing phenylalanine or tryptophan. Each record gives: CDR3 DNA, CDR3 protein, clone size, D gene, V gene, J gene. A D gene is named only where the DNA matches it firmly. Size is omitted from some rows. Given values are once, few, many or a class for expanded clones.

CDR3nt: TGTGCCAACAGCGGAGTCACAGGGGAGCTGTTTTTT; CDR3aa: CANSGVTGELFF; abundance: NA; d_gene: NA; v_gene: TRBV11-2; j_gene: TRBJ2-2
CDR3nt: TGTGCCTGGAGTGTATGGGGGAGGACCCGTGCGCAGTATTTT; CDR3aa: CAWSVWGRTRAQYF; abundance: NA; d_gene: NA; v_gene: TRBV30; j_gene: TRBJ2-3
CDR3nt: TGTGCCAGCAGTTCCGCAACGCCTAGGGGTCCCTACGAGAAGTACTTC; CDR3aa: CASSSATPRGPYEKYF; abundance: NA; d_gene: NA; v_gene: TRBV6-7; j_gene: TRBJ2-7
CDR3nt: TGCGCCAGGAGCCAAGATGCGGGCGGGGCCTGGGACCAGTACTTC; CDR3aa: CARSQDAGGAWDQYF; abundance: NA; d_gene: NA; v_gene: TRBV4-1; j_gene: TRBJ2-7
CDR3nt: TGTGCCAACAGCTTGAGCCCAGGGGAAAACATTCAGTACTTC; CDR3aa: CANSLSPGENIQYF; abundance: NA; d_gene: NA; v_gene: TRBV5-5; j_gene: TRBJ2-4
CDR3nt: TGTGCCAGCAGTGGGATAGGGGGCATTCAGCCCCAGTATTTT; CDR3aa: CASSGIGGIQPQYF; abundance: NA; d_gene: TRBD1; v_gene: TRBV12-3/TRBV12-4; j_gene: TRBJ2-3
CDR3nt: TGCAGTGCTAGGGACAACCATGGGGAGACCCAGTACTTC; CDR3aa: CSARDNHGETQYF; abundance: NA; d_gene: NA; v_gene: TRBV20-1; j_gene: TRBJ2-5
CDR3nt: TGTGCCAGCCGTTGTCGGACTAGCGGGAGTAGTAATACGCAGTATTTT; CDR3aa: CASRCRTSGSSNTQYF; abundance: NA; d_gene: TRBD2; v_gene: TRBV6-5; j_gene: TRBJ2-3
CDR3nt: TGTGCCAGCAGCTCCTGGCACTACCAGCTAAGGTACAATAAGCAGTTCTTC; CDR3aa: CASSSWHYQLRYNKQFF; abundance: NA; d_gene: NA; v_gene: TRBV5-6; j_gene: TRBJ2-1
CDR3nt: TGTGCCAGCAGCACCCGGGACCTTTACAATGAGCAGTTCTTC; CDR3aa: CASSTRDLYNEQFF; abundance: many; d_gene: NA; v_gene: TRBV4-2; j_gene: TRBJ2-1
CDR3nt: TGTGCCAGCAACCCAATCCCGGGGCAAGAGACCCAGTACTTC; CDR3aa: CASNPIPGQETQYF; abundance: NA; d_gene: NA; v_gene: TRBV5-1; j_gene: TRBJ2-5
CDR3nt: TGTGCCAGCGTTCCCCCTCACCGGACGGACCTCGGGGACACCATATATTTT; CDR3aa: CASVPPHRTDLGDTIYF; abundance: NA; d_gene: NA; v_gene: TRBV12-3/TRBV12-4; j_gene: TRBJ1-3
CDR3nt: TGTGCCAGCAGCTTAGATGTAGCGGGAGTAGGACGTGGCACAGATACGCAGTATTTT; CDR3aa: CASSLDVAGVGRGTDTQYF; abundance: medium-sized; d_gene: TRBD2; v_gene: TRBV11-2; j_gene: TRBJ2-3
CDR3nt: TGTGCCAGCAGTCCTTATAGCCAGGGGCATTTGACCGGGGAGCTGTTTTTT; CDR3aa: CASSPYSQGHLTGELFF; abundance: many; d_gene: NA; v_gene: TRBV28; j_gene: TRBJ2-2
CDR3nt: TGTGCCAGCAGGGACGTAGATGGCGGGAGCCCCTCCTACGAACACTACTTC; CDR3aa: CASRDVDGGSPSYEHYF; abundance: NA; d_gene: TRBD2; v_gene: TRBV6-6; j_gene: TRBJ2-7
CDR3nt: TGTGCCATCATGCTGAGGGGAGGCAGAAAGATTCAGTACTTC; CDR3aa: CAIMLRGGRKIQYF; abundance: NA; d_gene: NA; v_gene: TRBV6-5; j_gene: TRBJ2-4